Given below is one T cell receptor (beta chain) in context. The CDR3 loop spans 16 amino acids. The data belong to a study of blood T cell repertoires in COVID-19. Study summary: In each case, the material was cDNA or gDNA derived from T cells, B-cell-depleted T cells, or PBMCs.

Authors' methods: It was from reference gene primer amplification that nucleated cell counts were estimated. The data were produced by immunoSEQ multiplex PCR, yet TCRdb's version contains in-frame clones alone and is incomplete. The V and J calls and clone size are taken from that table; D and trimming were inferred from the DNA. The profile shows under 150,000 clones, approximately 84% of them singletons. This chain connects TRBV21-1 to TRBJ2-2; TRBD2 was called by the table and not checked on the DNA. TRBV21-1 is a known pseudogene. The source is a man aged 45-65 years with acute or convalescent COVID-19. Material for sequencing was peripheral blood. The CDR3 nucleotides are TGTGCCAGCAGCAAGGGGCGCGGGGGGGCCGCCGGGGAGCTGTTTTTT. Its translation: CASSKGRGGAAGELFF.